The clone carrying this T cell receptor (beta chain) was detected only a few times. Antigen specificity is unknown. Germline V gives CDR1 MGHRA, CDR2 YSYEKL. V was cut by 5 bases and J by 6 bases, with 11 bases left in between. This CDR3 is built from 13 residues. The sample is drawn from a study of radiation and T cells in renal cell carcinoma. Time point denoted: baseline pretreatment blood. The treatment: 15 Gy SBRT to primary tumor, nephrectomy 4 weeks later. Clear cell pathology was present in this patient's renal cell carcinoma. Assay used: immunoSEQ multiplex PCR; TCRdb lists only in-frame clones, some missing. Of over 120,000 clones in the sample, 88% are singletons; the top ten hold around 12%. General observations from the study: No pretreatment tumor biopsies were available for baseline clonotypes. From baseline, blood top tumor clonotypes peaked at 2 weeks post-radiation.

The material sequenced was blood, taken from a patient whose treatment included radiotherapy and nephrectomy. The rearrangement joins TRBV4-1 to TRBJ1-5, with D unclear. The clonotype was recovered from a woman in her forties or fifties with renal cell carcinoma. The CDR3 sequence: CASSVQVTQPQHF. The CDR3 region has the DNA TGCGCCAGCAGCGTTCAGGTAACTCAGCCCCAGCATTTT.